This record covers a single T cell receptor (beta chain). The sample is drawn from a study of shared clonotypes between healthy human individuals. Profiling relied on immunoSEQ multiplex PCR, and the TCRdb table lists in-frame clones only, not all of them. Counted here are millions of clones, just over 90% occurring once; the ten biggest clones make up roughly 0.13%. The CDR3 runs to 15 residues. The J segment lost 0 bases and the V segment lost 1 base, leaving 3 bases of the junction unmatched. Germline lookup yields CDR1 SGDLS and CDR2 YYNGEE. Sequencing input: naive CD4+ T cells sorted from blood. Regarding subset: CD45RA+ positively selected. This sequence originates from a man aged 18 to 30 in good health. The chain is built from TRBV9 and TRBJ2-5; 7 bases map to TRBD2. DNA for the CDR3: TGTGCCAGCAGCGTAACCAGCGGGAACCAAGAGACCCAGTACTTC. Translation: CASSVTSGNQETQYF.